The entry below gives a single TCR beta chain sequence along with its context. The data are from a study of Graves' ophthalmopathy and Graves' hyperthyroidism. Germline loops: CDR1 LNHDA, CDR2 SQIVND (reference sequence). With V trimmed by 4 bases and J by 5 bases, 7 bases remained unmatched. This CDR3 is built from 16 residues. Diagnosis relied on clinical symptoms, serum thyroxine, TRAb, thyroid ultrasound and orbital computed tomography. As the template, RNA transcripts were used to amplify TCR beta CDR3 regions. The library came from an HTBI-primed first-round RT-PCR and a second-round multiplex PCR. TCRdb reprocessed the multiplex PCR reads via MiXCR and lists one record per CDR3 protein. The sample carries 200,000 to 250,000 distinct CDR3 sequences, under 30% recorded once.

This chain joins TRBV19 and TRBJ2-2; TRBD2 aligns across 10 bases. The sequencing input was peripheral blood. The TCR was taken from a man aged 50 to 60 with Graves' ophthalmopathy. The CDR3 reads CASSRIAGGGTGELFF. Here the CDR3 DNA reads TGTGCCAGTAGTAGAATAGCGGGAGGCGGTACCGGGGAGCTGTTTTTT.